Below are 3 T cell receptor beta chains sequenced from a single sample in a study of blood T cell repertoires in COVID-19. Here immunoSEQ multiplex PCR was the method, and the copy in TCRdb shows in-frame clones only, minus some. The sample carries about 270,000 clones, 86% recorded once. Sequenced: peripheral blood. The source of these receptors is a woman aged 65 to 85 with COVID-19, enrolled during active disease.

The V call is TRBV11-2, the J call TRBJ2-4, with 8 bases fitting TRBD1. The J segment lost 6 bases and the V segment lost 2 bases, leaving 12 bases of the junction unmatched. Germline V gene lookup returns CDR1 SGHAT and CDR2 FQNNGV. The CDR3 contains 17 residues. The CDR3: CASSLTLSTTGANIQYF. Here the CDR3 DNA reads TGTGCCAGCAGCTTAACCTTATCAACGACAGGGGCAAACATTCAGTACTTC.

The chain is built from TRBV5-1 and TRBJ1-1, with 7 bases lining up with TRBD1. Germline CDR1 reads SGHRS; CDR2 reads YFSETQ. V shed 4 bases, J shed 0 bases, and the junction held 3 bases outside the gene matches. This CDR3 spans 14 amino acids. CDR3 in amino acids: CASSLTGMNTEAFF. CDR3 coding DNA: TGCGCCAGCAGCCTGACAGGGATGAACACTGAAGCTTTCTTT. Using reference TRBV5-1 and TRBJ1-1 for the parts outside the CDR3, the full variable domain is KAGVTQTPRYLIKTRGQQVTLSCSPISGHRSVSWYQQTPGQGLQFLFEYFSETQRNKGNFPGRFSGRQFSNSRSEMNVSTLELGDSALYLCASSLTGMNTEAFFGQGTRLTVV.

The rearrangement uses TRBV19 and TRBJ2-1; 9 nucleotides match TRBD1. V shed 6 bases, J shed 9 bases, and the junction held 9 bases outside the gene matches. This CDR3 contains 14 residues. Per the germline V gene, CDR1 is LNHDA and CDR2 is SQIVND (reference sequence). The CDR3 nucleotides read TGTGCCAGTAGACCGGACAGGGGAAGCGGTGAGCAGTTCTTC. Its protein product is CASRPDRGSGEQFF.